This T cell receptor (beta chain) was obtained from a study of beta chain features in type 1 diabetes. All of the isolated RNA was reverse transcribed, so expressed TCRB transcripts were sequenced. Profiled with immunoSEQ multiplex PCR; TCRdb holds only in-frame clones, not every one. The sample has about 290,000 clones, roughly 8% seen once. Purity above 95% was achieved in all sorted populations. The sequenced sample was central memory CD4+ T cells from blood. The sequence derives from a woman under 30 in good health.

CDR3 coding DNA: TGTGCCAGCAGCTTAGATCCACCGTCAGGGGAGCAGTACTTC. Protein product: CASSLDPPSGEQYF. The rearrangement links TRBV11-2 to TRBJ2-7, with D tentatively TRBD1 (5 bases). CDR3 length: 14 residues. Germline assignment: CDR1 SGHAT and CDR2 FQNNGV. V was pared by 0 bases and J by 7 bases, with 13 bases between.